The text below deals with one T cell receptor beta chain. These data belong to a study of blood T cell repertoires in COVID-19. About the research overall: Collection of acute and convalescent COVID-19 samples took place in the United States, Italy and Spain. T cells, B-cell-depleted T cells, or PBMCs supplied cDNA or gDNA.

Germline assignment: CDR1 LNHNV and CDR2 YYDKDF (reference sequence). The CDR3 is 13 residues long. V lost 0 bases, J lost 5 bases, and 8 bases lay in between. Per the original data handling: Reference gene primer amplification in the assay estimated nucleated cell counts. Clones were read by immunoSEQ multiplex PCR, and TCRdb kept only the in-frame ones, dropping some. V, J and clone size are those of that table, while D and trimming were read from the DNA. The data show around 26,000 clones, approximately 86% seen once. The chain couples TRBV15 to TRBJ2-7; D unclear. The sequencing input was peripheral blood. The clonotype was recovered from a human donor in a cohort sampled during active COVID-19. The CDR3: CATSREGHNEQYF. The CDR3 region has the DNA TGTGCCACCAGCAGAGAGGGCCACAACGAGCAGTACTTC.